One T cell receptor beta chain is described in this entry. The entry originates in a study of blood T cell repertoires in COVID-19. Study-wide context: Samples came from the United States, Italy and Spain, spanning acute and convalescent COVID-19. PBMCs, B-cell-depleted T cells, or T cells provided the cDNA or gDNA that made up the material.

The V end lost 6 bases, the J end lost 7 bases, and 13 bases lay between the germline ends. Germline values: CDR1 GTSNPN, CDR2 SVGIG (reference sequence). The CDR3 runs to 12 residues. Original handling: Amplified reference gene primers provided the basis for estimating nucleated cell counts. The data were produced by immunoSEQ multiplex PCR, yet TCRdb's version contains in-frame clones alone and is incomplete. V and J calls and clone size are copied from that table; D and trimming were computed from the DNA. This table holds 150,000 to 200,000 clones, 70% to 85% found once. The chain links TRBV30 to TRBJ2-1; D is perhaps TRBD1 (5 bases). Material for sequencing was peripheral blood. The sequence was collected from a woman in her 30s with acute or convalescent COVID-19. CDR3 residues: CACTGGDNEQFF. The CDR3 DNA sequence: TGTGCCTGCACAGGTGGGGATAATGAGCAGTTCTTC. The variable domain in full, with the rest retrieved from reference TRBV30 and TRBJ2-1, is SQTIHQWPATLVQPVGSPLSLECTVEGTSNPNLYWYRQAAGRGLQLLFYSVGIGQISSEVPQNLSASRPQDRQFILSSKKLLLSDSGFYLCACTGGDNEQFFGPGTRLTVL.